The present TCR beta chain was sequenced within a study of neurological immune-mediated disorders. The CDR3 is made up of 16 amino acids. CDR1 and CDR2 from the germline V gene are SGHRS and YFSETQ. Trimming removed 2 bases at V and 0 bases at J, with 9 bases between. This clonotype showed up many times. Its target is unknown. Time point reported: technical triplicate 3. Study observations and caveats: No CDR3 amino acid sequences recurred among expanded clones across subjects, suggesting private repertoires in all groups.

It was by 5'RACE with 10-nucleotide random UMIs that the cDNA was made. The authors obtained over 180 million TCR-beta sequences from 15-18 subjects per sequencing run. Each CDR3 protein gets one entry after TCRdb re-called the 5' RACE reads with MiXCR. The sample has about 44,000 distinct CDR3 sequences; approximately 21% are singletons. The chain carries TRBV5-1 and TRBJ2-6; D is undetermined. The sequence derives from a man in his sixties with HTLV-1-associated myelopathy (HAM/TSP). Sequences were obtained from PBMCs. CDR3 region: CASSLNTASGANVLTF. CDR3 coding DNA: TGCGCCAGCAGCTTAAACACCGCCTCTGGGGCCAACGTCCTGACTTTC. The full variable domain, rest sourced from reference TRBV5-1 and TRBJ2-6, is KAGVTQTPRYLIKTRGQQVTLSCSPISGHRSVSWYQQTPGQGLQFLFEYFSETQRNKGNFPGRFSGRQFSNSRSEMNVSTLELGDSALYLCASSLNTASGANVLTFGAGSRLTVL.